This T cell receptor (beta chain) was identified during a study of blood T cell repertoires in COVID-19. The CDR3 covers 12 residues. Trimming at V came to 8 bases and at J to 3 bases, leaving 3 bases not matched to a gene. Germline V gene lookup returns CDR1 MDHEN and CDR2 SYDVKM. The method was immunoSEQ multiplex PCR; TCRdb's version includes in-frame clones alone and lacks a portion of them. Of 35,000 to 45,000 clones listed, more than 85% were seen once; the top ten hold around 20%. The sequence was collected from a man in his sixties or seventies with acute or convalescent COVID-19. This chain connects TRBV28 to TRBJ2-7; 8 positions agree with TRBD1. Sequenced input: peripheral blood. In nucleotides, the CDR3 is TGTGCCAGCGGACAGGGAGACTACGAGCAGTACTTC. This gives the protein CASGQGDYEQYF.